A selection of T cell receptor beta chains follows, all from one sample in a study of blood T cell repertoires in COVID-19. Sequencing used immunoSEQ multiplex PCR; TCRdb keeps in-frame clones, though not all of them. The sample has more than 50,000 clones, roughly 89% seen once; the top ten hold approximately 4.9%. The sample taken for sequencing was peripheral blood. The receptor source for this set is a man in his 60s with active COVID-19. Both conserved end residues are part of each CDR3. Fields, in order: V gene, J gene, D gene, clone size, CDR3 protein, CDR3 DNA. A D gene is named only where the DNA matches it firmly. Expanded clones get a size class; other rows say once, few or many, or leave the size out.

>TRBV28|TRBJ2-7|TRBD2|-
CASLQRGEQYF
TGTGCCAGCCTCCAGCGGGGCGAGCAGTACTTC
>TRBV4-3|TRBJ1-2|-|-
CASSQDSVGGLADYGYTF
TGCGCCAGCAGCCAAGACTCCGTCGGGGGATTGGCAGACTATGGCTACACCTTC
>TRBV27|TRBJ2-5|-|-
CASSPGTRGTQYF
TGTGCCAGCAGTCCGGGGACGCGGGGGACCCAGTACTTC
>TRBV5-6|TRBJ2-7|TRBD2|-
CASSLASGKLYF
TGTGCCAGCAGCTTGGCTAGCGGGAAGTTGTACTTC
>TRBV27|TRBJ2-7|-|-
CASKAIGMGLAGEQYF
TGTGCCAGCAAAGCCATCGGGATGGGGTTGGCGGGCGAGCAGTACTTC
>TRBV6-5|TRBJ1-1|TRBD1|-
CASQGQWNTEAFF
TGTGCCAGCCAGGGACAGTGGAACACTGAAGCTTTCTTT
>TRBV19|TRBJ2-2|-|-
CASSIPARGTGELFF
TGTGCCAGTAGTATACCAGCCCGGGGCACCGGGGAGCTGTTTTTT
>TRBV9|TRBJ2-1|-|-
CASSADTVGQFF
TGTGCCAGCAGCGCGGACACTGTGGGGCAGTTCTTC
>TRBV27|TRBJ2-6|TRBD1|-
CASSLDRGSSGANVLTF
TGTGCCAGCAGTTTGGACAGGGGGTCCTCTGGGGCCAACGTCCTGACTTTC
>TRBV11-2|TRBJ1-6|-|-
CASRDGQIYNSPLHF
TGTGCCAGCAGGGACGGACAAATCTATAATTCACCCCTCCACTTT
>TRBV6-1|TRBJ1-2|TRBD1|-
CASSETGGVYGYTF
TGTGCCAGCAGTGAAACAGGGGGCGTTTATGGCTACACCTTC
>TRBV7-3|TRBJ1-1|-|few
CASSLTGPDTEAFF
TGTGCCAGCAGCTTAACGGGGCCAGACACTGAAGCTTTCTTT
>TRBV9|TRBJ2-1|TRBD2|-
CASSGTSVLSASNEQFF
TGTGCCAGCAGCGGAACTAGCGTCCTGTCTGCCTCTAATGAGCAGTTCTTC
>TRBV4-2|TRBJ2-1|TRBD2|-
CASSQDQTSGRGEQFF
TGTGCCAGCAGCCAAGATCAAACTAGCGGGAGGGGTGAGCAGTTCTTC
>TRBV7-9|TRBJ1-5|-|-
CASSLEKPNQPQHF
TGTGCCAGCAGCTTAGAGAAGCCCAATCAGCCCCAGCATTTT
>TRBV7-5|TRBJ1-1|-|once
CARSLGATGLPEAFF
TGTGCCAGAAGCTTAGGAGCGACAGGGCTCCCTGAAGCTTTCTTT
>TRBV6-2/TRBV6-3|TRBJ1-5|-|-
CASSYGQGNQPQHF
TGTGCCAGCAGTTACGGGCAGGGCAATCAGCCCCAGCATTTT
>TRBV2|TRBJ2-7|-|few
CASSGLRDPYEQYF
TGTGCCAGCAGTGGTTTACGGGATCCCTACGAGCAGTACTTC
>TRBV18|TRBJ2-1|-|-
CASSPRRTGYNEQFF
TGTGCCAGCTCACCTCGAAGAACGGGGTACAATGAGCAGTTCTTC